The next 17 T cell receptor beta chains were all read from a single sample in a study of beta chain features in type 1 diabetes. The sequenced template was cDNA made from the entire isolated RNA. TCRdb keeps only in-frame clones here, not all; method: immunoSEQ multiplex PCR. The sample records about 150,000 clones, around 8% being singletons. Sequenced input: central memory CD4+ T cells from blood. These receptors were collected from a man aged 18 to 29 in good health.

This chain connects TRBV9 to TRBJ2-7, with D unclear. This CDR3 spans 13 amino acids. Trimming removed 0 bases at V and 1 base at J, with 5 bases between. The germline V gene encodes CDR1 SGDLS and CDR2 YYNGEE. The CDR3 DNA reads as TGTGCCAGCAGCGTAGCCCCTTCCTACGAGCAGTACTTC. This codes for CASSVAPSYEQYF. The full variable domain, completed using reference TRBV9 and TRBJ2-7, is DSGVTQTPKHLITATGQRVTLRCSPRSGDLSVYWYQQSLDQGLQFLIQYYNGEERAKGNILERFSAQQFPDLHSELNLSSLELGDSALYFCASSVAPSYEQYFGPGTRLTVT.

Only a few counts were recorded for this clone. The V call is TRBV2, the J call TRBJ2-7, with a weak D call TRBD2 (5 bases). The germline CDR1 and CDR2 sequences are SNHLY and FYNNEI. The CDR3 covers 13 residues. V was cut by 8 bases and J by 2 bases, with 13 bases left in between. The CDR3 DNA reads TGTGCCAGCGACCCGGGGTTCGCCTACGAGCAGTACTTC. This encodes CASDPGFAYEQYF.

The sample holds many counts of this clone. The J gene is TRBJ1-1, the V gene TRBV4-1, with 7 bases aligning to TRBD1. CDR1 and CDR2 (germline): MGHRA, YSYEKL. CDR3 length equals 13 residues. V trimming: 6 bases; J trimming: 3 bases; junction bases outside the gene matches: 4. CDR3 amino acids: CASRRQGDTEAFF. The DNA of the CDR3 is TGCGCCAGCAGGCGACAGGGAGACACTGAAGCTTTCTTT.

The genes are TRBV5-4 and TRBJ2-1; 12 bases map to TRBD2. Trimming removed 5 bases from V and 3 bases from J; junction bases left unmatched: 6. The germline V gene has CDR1 SGHNT and CDR2 YYREEE (reference sequence). This CDR3 is 16 amino acids long. Here the CDR3 reads CASSKEGLAGYNEQFF. CDR3 bases: TGTGCCAGCAGTAAGGAGGGACTAGCGGGCTACAATGAGCAGTTCTTC.

In its sample, this clone was seen a few times. The rearrangement links TRBV7-2 to TRBJ1-1; TRBD1 is a possible D gene (5 bases). The CDR3 is 13 residues long. Trimming pared 4 bases from V and 4 bases from J, leaving 10 bases between. Germline V gene data show CDR1 as SGHTA and CDR2 as FQGNSA. CDR3 nucleotide sequence: TGTGCCAGCAGCTCTCAGGGAGGCACTGAAGCTTTCTTT. This gives the protein CASSSQGGTEAFF.

The genes are TRBV15 and TRBJ2-6; D is unclear. Deletions cut 3 bases from V and 0 bases from J, with 3 bases between. Per germline, CDR1 LNHNV and CDR2 YYDKDF (reference sequence). The length of the CDR3 is 14 residues. The CDR3 nucleotides read TGTGCCACCAGCAGGGCCTCTGGGGCCAACGTCCTGACTTTC. Translation gives CATSRASGANVLTF.

V is TRBV6-6 and J is TRBJ2-7, with D possibly being TRBD1 (5 bases). This CDR3 has 14 amino acids. V gave up 0 bases and J gave up 5 bases, with 11 bases separating them. CDR1 MNHNY and CDR2 SVGAGI come from the germline V gene (reference sequence). CDR3 in amino acids: CASSYSAGLDEQYF. CDR3 nucleotides: TGTGCCAGCAGTTACTCGGCAGGGTTGGACGAGCAGTACTTC.

V is TRBV18 and J is TRBJ2-7; weak D call: TRBD1 (5 bases). Germline values: CDR1 KGHSH, CDR2 LQKENI. Deletions cut 0 bases from V and 6 bases from J, with 12 bases between. The CDR3 has 14 residues. DNA of the CDR3: TGTGCCAGCTCACCACCCTCAGGGTCTCGCGAGCAGTACTTC. Protein: CASSPPSGSREQYF.

There are a few counts of this clone. V gene TRBV6-5 combines with J gene TRBJ2-7, with D possibly TRBD1 on 5 matching bases. CDR3 length: 11 amino acids. Germline V gene sequence: CDR1 MNHEY, CDR2 SVGAGI. In DNA, the CDR3 is TGTGCCAGCAGCTCAGGACACCTCCTCAGCGTC. Translated, it gives CASSSGHLLSV.

This clone has more than one count but fewer than ten. The chain has TRBV7-2 and TRBJ1-1; a weak D match, TRBD1 (5 bases). Trimming took off 6 bases at V and 11 bases at J, with 16 bases between the two ends. This CDR3 is built from 12 residues. Per germline, CDR1 SGHTA and CDR2 FQGNSA. CDR3 DNA sequence: TGTGCCAGCAGACAAGACACGGGGGTCGCTTTCTTT. Amino acids: CASRQDTGVAFF. Drawing the rest from reference TRBV7-2 and TRBJ1-1, the complete variable domain is GAGVSQSPSNKVTEKGKDVELRCDPISGHTALYWYRQSLGQGLEFLIYFQGNSAPDKSGLPSDRFSAERTGGSVSTLTIQRTQQEDSAVYLCASRQDTGVAFFGQGTRLTVV.

This chain uses TRBV6-5 with TRBJ1-1; weak D call: TRBD1 (5 bases). This CDR3 is 14 amino acids long. The V end lost 8 bases, the J end lost 7 bases, and 20 bases lay between the germline ends. Germline V gene data show CDR1 as MNHEY and CDR2 as SVGAGI. In DNA, the CDR3 is TGTGCCAGCCTCAACATGGAAGGGGATGGTGAAGCTTTCTTT. Protein: CASLNMEGDGEAFF.

In this sample, this clone turned up many times. The chain is built from TRBV30 and TRBJ2-4; D uncertain. The CDR3 has 14 amino acids. Trimming took off 2 bases at V and 8 bases at J, with 16 bases between the two ends. Germline CDR1 and CDR2: GTSNPN and SVGIG (reference sequence). This CDR3 reads CAWSTAVRWDIQYF. CDR3 in DNA: TGTGCCTGGAGTACAGCAGTTCGGTGGGACATTCAGTACTTC. The variable domain in full, with the rest retrieved from reference TRBV30 and TRBJ2-4, is SQTIHQWPATLVQPVGSPLSLECTVEGTSNPNLYWYRQAAGRGLQLLFYSVGIGQISSEVPQNLSASRPQDRQFILSSKKLLLSDSGFYLCAWSTAVRWDIQYFGAGTRLSVL.

This clone was detected only a few times. V gene TRBV18 combines with J gene TRBJ2-5; TRBD2 matches 7 bases. Germline V lookup: CDR1 KGHSH, CDR2 LQKENI. The CDR3 is 16 amino acids. Unmatched junction bases numbered 12, after V lost 3 bases and J lost 5 bases. As DNA, the CDR3 is TGTGCCAGCTCACCGCAATTAGCGGGCGGCCGGGAGACCCAGTACTTC. Translated, it gives CASSPQLAGGRETQYF.

V and J are TRBV30 and TRBJ1-5, with D perhaps matching TRBD1 (5 bases). In germline, CDR1 is GTSNPN, CDR2 SVGIG (reference sequence). The CDR3 consists of 14 residues. V was shortened by 5 bases and J by 0 bases, with 11 bases between the two germline ends. The CDR3 here is CAWAGGDSNQPQHF. The CDR3 region has the DNA TGTGCCTGGGCTGGAGGGGATAGCAATCAGCCCCAGCATTTT.

This clone was observed at least ten times. This chain joins TRBV27 and TRBJ2-5, with 12 bases fitting TRBD2. The germline gives CDR1 MNHEY, CDR2 SMNVEV (reference sequence). The CDR3 totals 16 residues. V lost 2 bases and J lost 5; bases outside the gene matches: 6. For the CDR3, the DNA is TGTGCCAGCAGTTTACGGCTAGCGGGGGGGCAGGAGACCCAGTACTTC. Translated: CASSLRLAGGQETQYF.

This clone was found once. The chain employs TRBV29-1 and TRBJ1-1; tentatively, D is TRBD1 (5 bases). CDR1 is SQVTM, CDR2 ANQGSEA, per germline. The length of the CDR3 is 13 residues. V shed 4 bases and J shed 0 bases, with 9 bases lying between them. In DNA, the CDR3 is TGCAGCGTTGGACAGTTCATGAACACTGAAGCTTTCTTT. It specifies CSVGQFMNTEAFF.

This clone was counted only a few times. CDR3 loop: CASSPQLGGAYTQYF. Here the CDR3 DNA reads TGTGCCAGCAGCCCACAGCTCGGCGGGGCCTATACGCAGTATTTT. This chain uses TRBV7-2 with TRBJ2-3; D is perhaps TRBD2 (6 bases). The CDR3 covers 15 residues. V was trimmed by 5 bases and J by 7 bases, leaving 19 bases between them. Germline values: CDR1 SGHTA, CDR2 FQGNSA. The full variable domain, rest sourced from reference TRBV7-2 and TRBJ2-3, is GAGVSQSPSNKVTEKGKDVELRCDPISGHTALYWYRQSLGQGLEFLIYFQGNSAPDKSGLPSDRFSAERTGGSVSTLTIQRTQQEDSAVYLCASSPQLGGAYTQYFGPGTRLTVL.